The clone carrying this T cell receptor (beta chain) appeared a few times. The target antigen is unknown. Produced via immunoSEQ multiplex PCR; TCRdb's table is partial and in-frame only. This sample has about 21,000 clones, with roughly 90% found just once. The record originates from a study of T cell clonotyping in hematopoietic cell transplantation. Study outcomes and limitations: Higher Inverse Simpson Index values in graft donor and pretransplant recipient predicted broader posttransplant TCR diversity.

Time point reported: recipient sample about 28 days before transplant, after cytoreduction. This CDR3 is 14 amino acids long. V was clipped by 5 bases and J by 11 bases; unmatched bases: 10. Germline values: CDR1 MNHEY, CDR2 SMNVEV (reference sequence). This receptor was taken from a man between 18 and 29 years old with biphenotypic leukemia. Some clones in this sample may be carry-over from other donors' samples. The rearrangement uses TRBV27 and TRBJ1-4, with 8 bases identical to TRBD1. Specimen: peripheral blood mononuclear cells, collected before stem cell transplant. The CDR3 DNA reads TGTGCCAGCAGTCCTTTGACAGGGGACAGGAAACTGTTTTTT. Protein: CASSPLTGDRKLFF.